This entry lists 15 T cell receptor beta chains sequenced from one sample in a study of cytomegalovirus exposure and HLA in healthy donors. Primers: 60 Vbeta forward and 13 Jbeta reverse. Profiled with immunoSEQ multiplex PCR; TCRdb holds only in-frame clones, not every one. The data contain about 180,000 clones, roughly 83% of them singletons. Input material: PBMCs. These receptors all stem from a boy aged 2-15 years in good health and CMV-seronegative.

The gene calls are TRBV5-4 and TRBJ2-7; 9 bases align to TRBD1. There are 13 residues in the CDR3. V dropped 4 bases and J dropped 3; count of bases not matched to a gene: 2. Germline V gives CDR1 SGHNT, CDR2 YYREEE (reference sequence). The CDR3 protein is CASSRTGDYEQYF. The CDR3 DNA reads as TGTGCCAGCAGCCGGACAGGGGACTACGAGCAGTACTTC.

Note on this clone: The sample has other DNA sequences that encode this CDR3 too. The rearrangement uses TRBV4-1 and TRBJ2-3; 12 bases are shared with TRBD2. Trimming took 3 bases from V and 5 from J; bases not matched to a gene: 6. CDR1 is MGHRA, CDR2 YSYEKL, per germline. The CDR3 spans 16 residues. CDR3 in DNA: TGCGCCAGCAGCCAGCCGACTAGCGGGAGAAAAGATACGCAGTATTTT. This gives the protein CASSQPTSGRKDTQYF.

This clone has just a few counts. V is TRBV27 and J is TRBJ2-2; 10 positions agree with TRBD2. Germline V gene data show CDR1 as MNHEY and CDR2 as SMNVEV (reference sequence). CDR3 length equals 18 residues. Trimming removed 0 bases from V and 5 bases from J; junction bases left unmatched: 9. CDR3 amino acids: CASSLSLAGVGGTGELFF. The CDR3 DNA is TGTGCCAGCAGTTTATCCCTAGCGGGAGTAGGTGGGACCGGGGAGCTGTTTTTT.

The DNA for the CDR3 is TGTGCCAGCAGCGCCTCCGGGACAGGGGGCTACGAGCAGTACTTC. Amino acid sequence: CASSASGTGGYEQYF. The rearrangement links TRBV9 to TRBJ2-7; TRBD1 matches at 11 bases. Looked up from germline, CDR1 is SGDLS and CDR2 is YYNGEE. The CDR3 loop spans 15 amino acids. J gave up 3 bases and V 3 bases, and 5 bases lay outside the gene matches.

V usage is TRBV7-9 and J usage is TRBJ1-1; D unclear. V shed 4 bases and J shed 1 base, with 10 bases lying between them. This CDR3 region has 14 residues. The germline CDR1 and CDR2 sequences are SEHNR and FQNEAQ (reference sequence). CDR3 sequence (DNA): TGTGCCAGCAGCTCGATCAACGGGAACACTGAAGCTTTCTTT. Amino acids: CASSSINGNTEAFF.

The rearrangement uses TRBV7-9 and TRBJ1-2; possibly TRBD1 for D (6 bases). The V and J ends lost 6 bases and 2 bases respectively, with 16 bases between them. Per germline, CDR1 SEHNR and CDR2 FQNEAQ (reference sequence). The CDR3 runs 15 residues. This chain's CDR3 is CASSPGQWTNYGYTF. The CDR3 region has the DNA TGTGCCAGCAGTCCAGGACAGTGGACGAACTATGGCTACACCTTC.

The V gene is TRBV7-8, the J gene TRBJ2-5; TRBD1 might be the D (5 bases). The CDR3 totals 12 residues. Between the trimmed V and J ends, which lost 4 bases and 3 bases, there was a span of 6 bases. Germline CDR1 is SGHVS and CDR2 is FQNEAQ. CDR3 amino acids: CASSSREETQYF. The CDR3, as DNA: TGTGCCAGCAGCTCCAGGGAAGAGACCCAGTACTTC.

This CDR3 is CASSPSPGTSGTDTQYF. CDR3 nucleotide sequence: TGTGCCAGCAGCCCCTCCCCCGGGACTAGCGGCACAGATACGCAGTATTTT. This sequence joins TRBV7-3 and TRBJ2-3; TRBD2 matches 10 bases. Per the germline V gene, CDR1 is SGHTA and CDR2 is FQGTGA. Germline trimming cut 5 bases from V and 1 base from J; bases unmatched to any gene: 9. The CDR3 has 17 residues.

J is TRBJ2-5 and V is TRBV29-1; TRBD1 agrees at 9 bases. With the DNA end fitting TRBJ2-7 better, the J assignment may be wrong. The germline V gene encodes CDR1 SQVTM and CDR2 ANQGSEA. This CDR3 contains 13 residues. The CDR3 here is CSVLGQGNYEQYF. DNA for the CDR3: TGCAGCGTTCTAGGACAGGGGAACTACGAGCAGTACTTC.

The rearrangement links TRBV19 to TRBJ1-4, with D unclear. V was cut by 6 bases and J by 5 bases, with 13 bases left in between. Germline values: CDR1 LNHDA, CDR2 SQIVND (reference sequence). The CDR3 is made up of 14 amino acids. The CDR3 loop reads CASSYREGNEKLFF. DNA of the CDR3: TGTGCCAGTAGCTACCGGGAAGGAAATGAAAAACTGTTTTTT.

The genes are TRBV5-1 and TRBJ1-1; D unclear. This CDR3 spans 12 amino acids. With 0 bases removed from V and 7 bases from J, the gap between germline ends came to 7 bases. Germline V gene sequence: CDR1 SGHRS, CDR2 YFSETQ. This CDR3 reads CASSLDGFEAFF. DNA of the CDR3: TGCGCCAGCAGCTTGGATGGCTTTGAAGCTTTCTTT.

This CDR3 is CASSRLAGDTQYF. DNA of the CDR3: TGTGCCAGTAGTAGGCTAGCTGGAGATACGCAGTATTTT. The J gene is TRBJ2-3, the V gene TRBV19; a possible D gene is TRBD2 (5 bases). Between the trimmed V and J ends, which lost 4 bases and 5 bases, there was a span of 10 bases. CDR1 is LNHDA, CDR2 SQIVND, per germline (reference sequence). The CDR3 runs to 13 residues.

The chain carries TRBV7-3 and TRBJ2-1; D might be TRBD2 (7 bases). The germline gives CDR1 SGHTA, CDR2 FQGTGA. The CDR3 spans 14 residues. V shed 4 bases and J shed 8 bases, with 15 bases lying between them. This CDR3 is CASSWGGTGYEQFF. The CDR3 nucleotides are TGTGCCAGCAGCTGGGGGGGTACAGGGTATGAGCAGTTCTTC.

V gene TRBV15 combines with J gene TRBJ1-5; unclear D gene. V lost 0 bases to trimming and J lost 6 bases, with 9 bases between them. From germline, CDR1 is LNHNV and CDR2 YYDKDF (reference sequence). This CDR3 spans 14 amino acids. The CDR3 loop reads CATSRDPGGQPQHF. Here the CDR3 DNA reads TGTGCCACCAGCAGAGATCCGGGAGGTCAGCCCCAGCATTTT.

The chain carries TRBV10-2 and TRBJ1-1, with TRBD1 matching 7 bases. The junction had 9 bases not matched to a gene; V was cut back by 10 bases and J by 7 bases. The CDR3 is 12 amino acids. The germline V gene has CDR1 WSHSY and CDR2 SAAADI. The CDR3 nucleotides are TGCGCCACCACCGACAGGGATCATGAAGCTTTCTTT. Its protein is CATTDRDHEAFF.